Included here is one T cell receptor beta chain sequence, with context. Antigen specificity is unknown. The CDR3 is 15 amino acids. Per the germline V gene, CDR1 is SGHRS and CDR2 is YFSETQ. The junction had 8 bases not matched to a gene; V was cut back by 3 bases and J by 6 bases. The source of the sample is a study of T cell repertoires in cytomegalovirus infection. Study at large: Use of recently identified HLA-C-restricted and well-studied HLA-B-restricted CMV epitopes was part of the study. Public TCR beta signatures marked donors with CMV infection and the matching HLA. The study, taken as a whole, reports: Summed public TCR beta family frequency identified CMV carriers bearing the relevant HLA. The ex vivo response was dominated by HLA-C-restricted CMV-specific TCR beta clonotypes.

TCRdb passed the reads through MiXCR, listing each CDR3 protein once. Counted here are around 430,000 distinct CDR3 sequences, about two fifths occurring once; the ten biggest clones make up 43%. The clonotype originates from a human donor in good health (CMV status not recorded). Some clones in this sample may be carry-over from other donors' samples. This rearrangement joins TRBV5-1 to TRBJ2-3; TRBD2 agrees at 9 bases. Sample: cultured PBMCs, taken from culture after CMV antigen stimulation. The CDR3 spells CASSYLAGTEDTQYF. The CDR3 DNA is TGCGCCAGCAGCTACCTAGCGGGAACGGAGGATACGCAGTATTTT. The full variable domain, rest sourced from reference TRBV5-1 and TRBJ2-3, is KAGVTQTPRYLIKTRGQQVTLSCSPISGHRSVSWYQQTPGQGLQFLFEYFSETQRNKGNFPGRFSGRQFSNSRSEMNVSTLELGDSALYLCASSYLAGTEDTQYFGPGTRLTVL.